The rows below give T cell receptor beta chains drawn from one sample of a study of identical twins. TCRdb redid the calling of the 5' RACE reads with MiXCR, one entry per CDR3 protein. Of 400,000 to 500,000 distinct CDR3 sequences listed, around 18% were seen once; the top ten hold 9% to 15%. Material: naive T cells sorted from blood. The receptors originated from a man over 45 in good health. CDR3s include the opening cysteine and the closing phenylalanine or tryptophan. Fields, in order: CDR3 protein, J gene, V gene.

CASSSLTGDTEAFF | TRBJ1-1 | TRBV5-1
CASSTGPLNLRSYNEQFF | TRBJ2-1 | TRBV2
CASSHEGQKLTENYGYTF | TRBJ1-2 | TRBV3-1
CSAPQTGGYNSPLLF | TRBJ1-6 | TRBV20-1
CASSLRRRGPYEQYF | TRBJ2-7 | TRBV12-3/TRBV12-4
CSARTSGANVLTF | TRBJ2-6 | TRBV29-1
CASSLTVYSNQPQHF | TRBJ1-5 | TRBV6-5
CASSPQSGGYDTQYF | TRBJ2-3 | TRBV12-3/TRBV12-4
CASSPNLRKSRETQYF | TRBJ2-5 | TRBV18
CSAHNVGASGLAGGPGYNEQFF | TRBJ2-1 | TRBV20-1
CASSPVPPSVQGERNEQYF | TRBJ2-7 | TRBV18
CASLPLGAADTQYF | TRBJ2-3 | TRBV5-1
CSASPGTANTEAFF | TRBJ1-1 | TRBV20-1
CSARDRGRTSNHYNEQFF | TRBJ2-1 | TRBV20-1
CASGVTGFSQPQHF | TRBJ1-5 | TRBV6-1
CASSPPVEGSQETQYF | TRBJ2-5 | TRBV12-3/TRBV12-4
CASIKSGGVVTGELFF | TRBJ2-2 | TRBV12-3/TRBV12-4
CASRDRGNSPLHF | TRBJ1-6 | TRBV5-1
CASSLERPSQPGLAGRYYEQYF | TRBJ2-7 | TRBV5-6
CSALSPGTSGPNEQFF | TRBJ2-1 | TRBV20-1
CASSEYGDTEAFF | TRBJ1-1 | TRBV6-1
CASSHGTSGVNEQFF | TRBJ2-1 | TRBV27
CASSVAGSVSSYNEQFF | TRBJ2-1 | TRBV9
CSAGQRTSYEQYF | TRBJ2-7 | TRBV20-1
CASRSLAGYTDTQYF | TRBJ2-3 | TRBV28
CASSFFKETYEQYF | TRBJ2-7 | TRBV12-3/TRBV12-4
CASHIGGTTLGTDTQYF | TRBJ2-3 | TRBV5-1
CASSIRADLASPLHF | TRBJ1-6 | TRBV7-2
CSGGYTGELFF | TRBJ2-2 | TRBV29-1
CASSESYDYNEQFF | TRBJ2-1 | TRBV4-2
CSASPKVNTGELFF | TRBJ2-2 | TRBV20-1
CATDVRGGLGYTF | TRBJ1-2 | TRBV6-1
CASSQDLYNSPLHF | TRBJ1-6 | TRBV7-8
CASSLLAGGTGELFF | TRBJ2-2 | TRBV5-1
CSASTRQGMIAKNIQYF | TRBJ2-4 | TRBV20-1
CASRLSWGDEQFF | TRBJ2-1 | TRBV6-1
CASSLALAADKFF | TRBJ2-1 | TRBV12-3/TRBV12-4
CASSLAGDTIYF | TRBJ1-3 | TRBV5-1
CSANGQDQETQYF | TRBJ2-5 | TRBV20-1
CASSNKRGQGAPYEQYF | TRBJ2-7 | TRBV5-1
CASSYSSGGNEQFF | TRBJ2-1 | TRBV6-5
CASSLSQGLANTGELFF | TRBJ2-2 | TRBV27
CSARRLAGISYEQYF | TRBJ2-7 | TRBV20-1
CASSLPGRPYEQYF | TRBJ2-7 | TRBV18